The present TCR beta chain was sequenced within a study of blood T cell repertoires in COVID-19. The overall study: COVID-19 samples from acute and convalescent phases originated in the United States, Italy and Spain. The cDNA or gDNA used as material had been derived from T cells, B-cell-depleted T cells, or PBMCs.

As handled by the study authors: Amplified reference gene primers provided the basis for estimating nucleated cell counts. The repertoire was sequenced with immunoSEQ multiplex PCR; TCRdb's copy has only in-frame clones and lacks some. V and J calls and clone size are given by that table; D and trimming were obtained from the DNA. The table has over 300,000 clones, approximately 82% seen once. The origin of this receptor is a woman aged 45 to 65 with acute or convalescent COVID-19. The sequenced sample was peripheral blood.

CDR3: CATSRDQGTAYGYTF. DNA for the CDR3: TGTGCCACCAGCAGAGATCAGGGCACTGCCTATGGCTACACCTTC. The rearrangement uses TRBV15 and TRBJ1-2; maybe TRBD1 (5 bases). The CDR3 spans 15 residues. Trimming removed 0 bases from V and 4 bases from J, with 12 bases in between. Germline lookup yields CDR1 LNHNV and CDR2 YYDKDF (reference sequence).